A single sample gave rise to the 14 T cell receptor beta chains below, sequenced in a study of shared clonotypes between healthy human individuals. Generated by immunoSEQ multiplex PCR, the TCRdb table keeps only in-frame clones and is missing some. Altogether around 440,000 clones are present, around 77% being singletons, with the ten largest covering about 11%. Sequencing used PBMCs. These receptors came from a woman in her forties in good health. Some clones in this sample may be carry-over from other donors' samples.

Note on this clone: Since a much larger clone is just one base distant, this may be a read error. The chain employs TRBV2 and TRBJ2-7; D is ambiguous. The ends were cut back, 7 bases at V and 0 bases at J, with 13 bases in the middle. Germline V gene sequence: CDR1 SNHLY, CDR2 FYNNEI. The CDR3 spans 14 residues. The CDR3 loop reads CASTVRTSSYEQYF. CDR3 sequence (DNA): TGTGCCAGCACCGTCAGGACGAGCTCCTACGAGCAGTACTTC.

The genes are TRBV5-1 and TRBJ2-5; no definite D call. The CDR3 consists of 12 residues. V was pared by 0 bases and J by 5 bases, with 5 bases between. The germline V gene encodes CDR1 SGHRS and CDR2 YFSETQ. CDR3 in DNA: TGCGCCAGCAGCTTGGCCGATGAGACCCAGTACTTC. Protein sequence: CASSLADETQYF.

This clone was seen more than once but under ten times. This chain uses TRBV29-1 with TRBJ1-2; TRBD1 matches at 10 bases. This CDR3 region has 11 residues. Trimming cost V 6 bases and J 8 bases; bases outside gene matches: 3. From germline, CDR1 is SQVTM and CDR2 ANQGSEA. CDR3 sequence reads: CSVEDRGGYTF. CDR3 DNA: TGCAGCGTAGAGGACAGGGGGGGCTACACCTTC.

The chain combines TRBV19 with TRBJ2-4; D gene ambiguous. Trimming stripped 3 bases from V and 3 bases from J, with 12 bases between. CDR1 is LNHDA, CDR2 SQIVND, per germline (reference sequence). This CDR3 is 15 amino acids long. CDR3 sequence reads: CASSMRGLVKNIQYF. CDR3 nucleotide sequence: TGTGCCAGTAGTATGAGAGGCTTAGTCAAAAACATTCAGTACTTC.

This rearrangement joins TRBV5-4 to TRBJ2-5; 8 positions agree with TRBD2. This CDR3 contains 14 residues. The trim removed 4 bases at V and 5 bases at J, leaving 7 bases unmatched. CDR1 is SGHNT and CDR2 is YYREEE in the germline V gene (reference sequence). CDR3 coding DNA: TGTGCCAGCAGCCCATACAGCGGGAGTGAGACCCAGTACTTC. This translates into CASSPYSGSETQYF.

The chain links TRBV4-3 to TRBJ1-4; D may be TRBD1 (5 bases). There are 15 residues in the CDR3. Germline CDR1 LGHNA, CDR2 YSLEER. Trimming pared 1 base from V and 7 bases from J, leaving 13 bases between. This chain's CDR3 is CASSQGGGAGEKLFF. The DNA for the CDR3 is TGCGCCAGCAGCCAAGGAGGAGGGGCGGGTGAAAAACTGTTTTTT.

The rearrangement uses TRBV6-1 and TRBJ1-5, with D maybe TRBD1 (5 bases). The CDR3 extends over 15 amino acids. Germline V gene sequence: CDR1 MNHNS, CDR2 SASEGT. Between the trimmed V and J ends, which lost 6 bases and 2 bases, there was a span of 14 bases. CDR3 DNA sequence: TGTGCCAGCAGCCTAGGAGGGGTAGGCAATCAGCCCCAGCATTTT. It is translated as CASSLGGVGNQPQHF.

The chain has TRBV7-3 and TRBJ2-1; D gene ambiguous. The CDR3 contains 16 residues. V gave up 6 bases and J gave up 3 bases, with 18 bases separating them. Germline CDR1 reads SGHTA; CDR2 reads FQGTGA. Written as DNA, the CDR3 is TGTGCCAGCAGTAAAACCCCATCGCGGCTCTACAATGAGCAGTTCTTC. Encoded protein: CASSKTPSRLYNEQFF.

To note about this clone: This is likely an artifact of a read error, given a far larger clone one base away. The rearrangement joins TRBV14 to TRBJ2-6, with D possibly being TRBD1 (5 bases). This CDR3 has 14 amino acids. Looked up from germline, CDR1 is SGHDN and CDR2 is FVKESK. CDR3 in amino acids: CASSRRSGANVPTF. In nucleotides, the CDR3 is TGTGCCAGCAGCAGGCGCTCTGGGGCCAACGTCCCGACTTTC.

The chain links TRBV9 to TRBJ1-5; D remains ambiguous. The germline V and J ends were trimmed by 3 bases and 3 bases, with 19 bases remaining between them. CDR1 and CDR2 (germline): SGDLS, YYNGEE. The CDR3 totals 17 residues. The CDR3 here is CASSGGTGGAHNQPQHF. CDR3 nucleotide sequence: TGTGCCAGCAGCGGAGGAACTGGAGGAGCTCACAATCAGCCCCAGCATTTT.

Points on this clone: The germline gene is not matched at one end of the junction; a read error may be the cause. The chain is built from TRBV11-3 and TRBJ2-7; D might be TRBD1 (6 bases). Germline loops: CDR1 SGHNT, CDR2 YENEEA. This CDR3 comprises 15 residues. As DNA, the CDR3 is TGCGCCAGCAGCTTAGGCCCCCCGGGACATAACGAGCGGTACTTC. Its translation: CASSLGPPGHNERYF.

The chain combines TRBV7-6 with TRBJ2-1; possible D gene TRBD2, 6 bases. V dropped 3 bases and J dropped 8 bases, with 14 bases sitting between them. CDR3 length: 14 residues. From germline, CDR1 is SGHVS and CDR2 FNYEAQ. The CDR3 DNA reads TGTGCCAGCAGCTTGGGCGGGACGGGGTATGAGCAGTTCTTC. It codes for CASSLGGTGYEQFF. Supplemented by reference TRBV7-6 and TRBJ2-1, the full variable domain reads GAGVSQSPRYKVTKRGQDVALRCDPISGHVSLYWYRQALGQGPEFLTYFNYEAQQDKSGLPNDRFSAERPEGSISTLTIQRTEQRDSAMYRCASSLGGTGYEQFFGPGTRLTVL.

This rearrangement joins TRBV4-1 to TRBJ2-7, with TRBD1 identical over 10 bases. CDR3 length: 17 amino acids. With 4 bases clipped from V and 4 bases from J, the junction kept 13 bases outside the gene matches. CDR1 is MGHRA, CDR2 YSYEKL, per germline. The CDR3 is CASSRLPPGQGYYEQYF. The DNA of the CDR3 is TGCGCCAGCAGCCGACTACCGCCGGGACAGGGGTATTACGAGCAGTACTTC.

The chain uses TRBV6-6 and TRBJ2-7; 9 nucleotides match TRBD1. The germline V gene has CDR1 MNHNY and CDR2 SVGAGI (reference sequence). This CDR3 is built from 14 residues. Trimming took 6 bases from V and 5 from J; bases not matched to a gene: 8. CDR3 sequence: CASSPTGGDDEQYF. The DNA for the CDR3 is TGTGCCAGCAGCCCGACAGGGGGTGATGACGAGCAGTACTTC.